One sample yielded the 26 T cell receptor beta chains listed below, sequenced in a study of response to subunit inactivated influenza vaccine. TCRdb re-called the RT-PCR reads through MiXCR, storing one row per CDR3 protein. The sample records roughly 550,000 distinct CDR3 sequences, roughly 25% being singletons. The sample was also reused in another study, on T cells expressing NK-cell markers. As that study records: Production of TCR beta cDNA relied on 5'RACE template switching with UMIs.

The starting material was CD4+ T cells sorted from PBMCs, obtained approximately 13 days after vaccination. These receptor sequences come from a man between 50 and 59 years old who received an inactivated influenza vaccine.

The V and J genes are TRBV19 and TRBJ2-3, with D perhaps TRBD2 (6 bases). Trimming stripped 1 base from V and 2 bases from J, with 10 bases between. The CDR3 is 15 amino acids. Germline values: CDR1 LNHDA, CDR2 SQIVND (reference sequence). The chain's CDR3 is CASSIGRGYTDTQYF. Written as DNA, the CDR3 is TGTGCCAGTAGTATAGGTCGGGGGTACACAGATACGCAGTATTTT.

This chain uses TRBV12-3 or TRBV12-4 with TRBJ2-1; 9 nucleotides line up with TRBD2. This CDR3 spans 15 amino acids. V lost 6 bases to trimming and J lost 4 bases; unmatched junction nucleotides: 7. The DNA of the CDR3 is TGTGCCAGCAGGCTTAGCGGGGGCCGATACAATGAGCAGTTCTTC. Encoded protein: CASRLSGGRYNEQFF.

This clonotype was counted only a few times. The CDR3: CASSGAGSPLHF. In DNA form, the CDR3 reads TGTGCCAGCAGTGGGGCGGGTTCACCCCTCCACTTT. This chain links TRBV3-1 with TRBJ1-6; TRBD1 is a possible D gene (5 bases). Trimming left V 6 bases short and J 9 bases short, with 9 bases between. In germline, CDR1 is LGHDT, CDR2 YNNKEL (reference sequence). The CDR3 totals 12 residues.

The chain combines TRBV20-1 with TRBJ2-1; 11 bases are shared with TRBD2. Germline V gives CDR1 DFQATT, CDR2 SNEGSKA (reference sequence). V lost 4 bases and J lost 5; bases outside the gene matches: 7. The CDR3 has 15 amino acids. The CDR3 loop reads CSAKLAGAVNNEQFF. Here the CDR3 DNA reads TGCAGTGCTAAACTAGCGGGAGCGGTAAACAATGAGCAGTTCTTC.

This clonotype has only a few counts. V usage is TRBV5-1 and J usage is TRBJ2-7, with 10 bases that match TRBD2. CDR1 is SGHRS and CDR2 is YFSETQ in the germline V gene. CDR3 length: 16 amino acids. The trim removed 1 base at V and 0 bases at J, leaving 4 bases unmatched. CDR3 in DNA: TGCGCCAGCAGCTTGAGTAGCGGGAGGTACTCCTACGAGCAGTACTTC. Its protein product is CASSLSSGRYSYEQYF.

The chain recombines TRBV30 with TRBJ2-7; 8 nucleotides align to TRBD1. With V trimmed by 7 bases and J by 7 bases, 9 bases remained unmatched. The CDR3 is 12 amino acids. The V gene's germline CDR1 is GTSNPN and CDR2 SVGIG (reference sequence). CDR3 DNA: TGTGCCTTTATCGGACAGGGTAGGGAGCAGTACTTC. It encodes CAFIGQGREQYF.

In its sample, this clonotype was seen a few times. V and J are TRBV7-2 and TRBJ2-3; D unclear. This CDR3 region has 12 residues. Germline V gives CDR1 SGHTA, CDR2 FQGNSA. Trimming shortened V by 5 bases and J by 7 bases, and 10 bases separated the two germline ends. Here the CDR3 reads CASSRRQNTQYF. The DNA of the CDR3 is TGTGCCAGCAGCCGTCGGCAGAATACGCAGTATTTT.

The V call is TRBV25-1, the J call TRBJ1-1, with D unclear. Deletions cut 6 bases from V and 4 bases from J, with 15 bases between. CDR3 length: 14 amino acids. Germline CDR1 is MGHDK and CDR2 is SYGVNS. The CDR3, as DNA: TGTGCCAGCAGCCCTTTTGTGCAGAGCACTGAAGCTTTCTTT. Translation: CASSPFVQSTEAFF.

This chain links TRBV12-3 or TRBV12-4 with TRBJ2-5; 7 nucleotides align to TRBD2. This CDR3 comprises 14 residues. The trim removed 1 base at V and 5 bases at J, leaving 4 bases unmatched. The CDR3 here is CASSLGGGIETQYF. Here the CDR3 DNA reads TGTGCCAGCAGTTTAGGGGGAGGGATTGAGACCCAGTACTTC.

The rearrangement joins TRBV4-2 to TRBJ2-1; possible D gene TRBD2, 6 bases. This CDR3 is 16 amino acids long. V was trimmed by 0 bases and J by 8 bases, leaving 17 bases between them. Looked up from germline, CDR1 is LGHNA and CDR2 is YNFKEQ. CDR3 sequence: CASSQEGSSVADEQFF. The CDR3 DNA follows: TGTGCCAGCAGCCAAGAGGGGTCTAGCGTGGCCGATGAGCAGTTCTTC.

The chain combines TRBV7-2 with TRBJ2-5; TRBD2 matches 11 bases. The CDR3 has 16 residues. Per the germline V gene, CDR1 is SGHTA and CDR2 is FQGNSA. V shed 2 bases and J 2 bases; nucleotides not matched to a gene: 4. CDR3 region: CASSLRLAGLQETQYF. The CDR3 DNA follows: TGTGCCAGCAGCTTAAGACTAGCGGGGTTGCAAGAGACCCAGTACTTC.

The rearrangement uses TRBV2 and TRBJ1-4; no definite D call. The germline V gene encodes CDR1 SNHLY and CDR2 FYNNEI. V was shortened by 7 bases and J by 0 bases, with 18 bases between the two germline ends. This CDR3 is 17 amino acids long. The CDR3 DNA is TGTGCCAGCAACGACGGGTTTGGGAGGGCAACTAATGAAAAACTGTTTTTT. This codes for CASNDGFGRATNEKLFF. The complete variable domain, with remaining parts taken from reference TRBV2 and TRBJ1-4, reads EPEVTQTPSHQVTQMGQEVILRCVPISNHLYFYWYRQILGQKVEFLVSFYNNEISEKSEIFDDQFSVERPDGSNFTLKIRSTKLEDSAMYFCASNDGFGRATNEKLFFGSGTQLSVL.

This clonotype was detected a few times. The V call is TRBV12-3 or TRBV12-4, the J call TRBJ2-2; tentatively, D is TRBD1 (6 bases). V was pared by 6 bases and J by 5 bases, with 10 bases between. The CDR3 sequence is 13 residues long. The CDR3 spells CASSRGQTGELFF. CDR3 nucleotides: TGTGCCAGCAGCCGCGGACAGACCGGGGAGCTGTTTTTT.

The chain joins TRBV7-8 to TRBJ2-7; perhaps TRBD1 as D (5 bases). This CDR3 comprises 16 residues. Germline assignment: CDR1 SGHVS and CDR2 FQNEAQ. V was pared by 5 bases and J by 8 bases, with 25 bases between. For the CDR3, the DNA is TGTGCCAGCAGCCCCGCCGACAGAGAGGCTTCTCTGAAGCAGTACTTC. Its translation: CASSPADREASLKQYF. Drawing the rest from reference TRBV7-8 and TRBJ2-7, the complete variable domain is GAGVSQSPRYKVAKRGQDVALRCDPISGHVSLFWYQQALGQGPEFLTYFQNEAQLDKSGLPSDRFFAERPEGSVSTLKIQRTQQEDSAVYLCASSPADREASLKQYFGPGTRLTVT.

The chain couples TRBV21-1 to TRBJ2-7; the DNA was not used to check the table's D call, TRBD1. TRBV21-1 constitutes a pseudogene. The CDR3 extends over 15 amino acids. Here the CDR3 reads CASSNTLQGSYEQYF. As DNA, the CDR3 is TGTGCCAGCAGCAACACCCTTCAGGGATCCTACGAGCAGTACTTC.

This chain's CDR3 is CASSTRTGVDTGELFF. The DNA for the CDR3 is TGTGCCAGCAGTACCCGGACAGGGGTTGACACCGGGGAGCTGTTTTTT. The genes are TRBV28 and TRBJ2-2; TRBD1 agrees at 9 bases. With V trimmed by 5 bases and J by 3 bases, 7 bases remained unmatched. This CDR3 has 16 residues. Germline V lookup: CDR1 MDHEN, CDR2 SYDVKM.

In its sample, this clonotype was seen a few times. The chain recombines TRBV7-3 with TRBJ2-7; TRBD2 aligns across 11 bases. Germline V lookup: CDR1 SGHTA, CDR2 FQGTGA. V shed 0 bases and J 4 bases; nucleotides not matched to a gene: 5. The CDR3 length is 16 residues. In nucleotides, the CDR3 is TGTGCCAGCAGCTTAACTGGGGGACTAGCGGCGTACGAGCAGTACTTC. Its translation is CASSLTGGLAAYEQYF.

This clonotype appeared a single time. V gene TRBV20-1 combines with J gene TRBJ2-5; a possible D gene is TRBD2 (5 bases). V dropped 1 base and J dropped 7 bases, with 16 bases sitting between them. Per germline, CDR1 DFQATT and CDR2 SNEGSKA (reference sequence). CDR3 length equals 14 residues. CDR3 region: CSARVGLSIPTQYF. The CDR3 DNA sequence: TGCAGTGCTAGAGTAGGACTGTCTATACCGACCCAGTACTTC.

In this sample, this clonotype turned up a few times. Here the CDR3 reads CSVEPGRGPDTQYF. In DNA form, the CDR3 reads TGCAGCGTTGAACCTGGGAGGGGTCCAGATACGCAGTATTTT. V is TRBV29-1 and J is TRBJ2-3, with 7 bases lining up with TRBD2. The ends lost 2 bases at V and 4 bases at J; junction bases unmatched: 6. The germline V gene encodes CDR1 SQVTM and CDR2 ANQGSEA. The CDR3 consists of 14 residues.

The chain links TRBV20-1 to TRBJ2-3; TRBD2 aligns across 14 bases. Germline trimming cut 5 bases from V and 4 bases from J; bases unmatched to any gene: 8. From germline, CDR1 is DFQATT and CDR2 SNEGSKA (reference sequence). The CDR3 covers 16 residues. DNA for the CDR3: TGCAGTGCTGGACCGGGACTAGCGGGAGTGCCAGATACGCAGTATTTT. It specifies CSAGPGLAGVPDTQYF.

This chain uses TRBV10-3 with TRBJ1-1; D is uncertain. Germline lookup yields CDR1 ENHRY and CDR2 SYGVKD. The V end was cut by 0 bases, the J end by 0 bases, with 5 bases between. The CDR3 totals 14 residues. CDR3 nucleotides: TGTGCCATCAGTGAGTCGACCGTGAACACTGAAGCTTTCTTT. It is translated as CAISESTVNTEAFF.

V usage is TRBV4-3 and J usage is TRBJ2-1; TRBD2 matches 11 bases. The germline V gene has CDR1 LGHNA and CDR2 YSLEER. This CDR3 contains 16 residues. V trimming: 4 bases; J trimming: 5 bases; junction bases outside the gene matches: 7. The CDR3 reads CASSPSTSGIHNEQFF. In DNA form, the CDR3 reads TGCGCCAGCAGCCCATCGACTAGCGGGATTCACAATGAGCAGTTCTTC.

This clonotype was counted ten times or more. V is TRBV3-1 and J is TRBJ2-1; 7 bases agree with TRBD2. V trimming: 6 bases; J trimming: 5 bases; junction bases outside the gene matches: 7. Germline CDR1 is LGHDT and CDR2 is YNNKEL (reference sequence). CDR3 size: 14 residues. The CDR3 DNA is TGTGCCAGCAGGCCCAGGGCGGGGGACAATGAGCAGTTCTTC. Its translation is CASRPRAGDNEQFF.

This clonotype was observed a few times. V is TRBV5-1 and J is TRBJ2-1; D unclear. The CDR3 contains 15 residues. Germline V gene sequence: CDR1 SGHRS, CDR2 YFSETQ. V lost 0 bases and J 0 bases, leaving 7 bases between the germline ends. CDR3: CASSLEASSYNEQFF. The CDR3 nucleotides read TGCGCCAGCAGCTTGGAGGCTAGCTCCTACAATGAGCAGTTCTTC. Combining the CDR3 with reference TRBV5-1 and TRBJ2-1 gives the whole variable domain KAGVTQTPRYLIKTRGQQVTLSCSPISGHRSVSWYQQTPGQGLQFLFEYFSETQRNKGNFPGRFSGRQFSNSRSEMNVSTLELGDSALYLCASSLEASSYNEQFFGPGTRLTVL.

There are a few counts of this clonotype. The chain has TRBV10-3 and TRBJ2-2; D is unresolved. This CDR3 comprises 11 residues. V was shortened by 6 bases and J by 4 bases, with 3 bases between the two germline ends. Germline CDR1 and CDR2: ENHRY and SYGVKD. CDR3 region: CAIRGTGELFF. For the CDR3, the DNA is TGTGCCATCAGGGGCACCGGGGAGCTGTTTTTT.

V and J are TRBV7-2 and TRBJ2-7; TRBD1 aligns across 9 bases. Looked up from germline, CDR1 is SGHTA and CDR2 is FQGNSA. CDR3 length: 15 amino acids. Losses at the gene ends were 4 bases for V and 6 bases for J; bases not matched to a gene: 10. This chain's CDR3 is CASSSGQGLTREQYF. DNA for the CDR3: TGTGCCAGCAGCTCGGGACAGGGCCTAACTCGCGAGCAGTACTTC.